The present entry profiles one T cell receptor beta chain with its context. This entry is derived from a study of identical twins. TCRdb redid the calling of the 5' RACE reads with MiXCR, one entry per CDR3 protein. The sample lists about 530,000 distinct CDR3 sequences, roughly 15% occurring once. The germline CDR1 and CDR2 sequences are ENHRY and SYGVKD. This CDR3 is built from 14 residues. Trimming at V came to 10 bases and at J to 2 bases, leaving 7 bases not matched to a gene. The same data also contributed to another study, on yellow fever vaccine responses in identical twins.

This sequence was found in a woman under 30 in good health. The specimen sequenced was CD4+ T cells sorted from blood. The chain combines TRBV10-3 with TRBJ2-7, with 11 bases matching TRBD1. DNA for the CDR3: TGTGCCACGCGACCGGACAGGGGGCCCTACGAGCAGTACTTC. Protein product: CATRPDRGPYEQYF.